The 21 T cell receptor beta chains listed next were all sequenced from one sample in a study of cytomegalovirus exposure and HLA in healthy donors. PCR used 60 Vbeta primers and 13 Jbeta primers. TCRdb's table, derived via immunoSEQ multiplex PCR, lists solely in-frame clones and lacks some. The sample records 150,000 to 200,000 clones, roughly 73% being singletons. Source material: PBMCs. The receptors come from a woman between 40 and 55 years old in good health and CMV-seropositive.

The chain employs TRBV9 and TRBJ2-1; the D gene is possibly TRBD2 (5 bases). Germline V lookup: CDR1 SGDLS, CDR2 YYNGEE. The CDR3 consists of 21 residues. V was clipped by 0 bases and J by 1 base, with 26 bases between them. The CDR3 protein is CASSVGIRHSRAVPSYNEQFF. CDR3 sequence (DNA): TGTGCCAGCAGCGTAGGGATCAGGCACTCCAGAGCGGTTCCTTCCTACAATGAGCAGTTCTTC.

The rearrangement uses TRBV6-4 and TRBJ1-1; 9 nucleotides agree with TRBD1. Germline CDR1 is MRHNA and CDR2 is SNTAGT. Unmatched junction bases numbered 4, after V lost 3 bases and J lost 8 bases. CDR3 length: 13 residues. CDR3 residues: CASSEAGTGEAFF. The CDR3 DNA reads TGTGCCAGCAGTGAAGCCGGGACAGGGGAAGCTTTCTTT.

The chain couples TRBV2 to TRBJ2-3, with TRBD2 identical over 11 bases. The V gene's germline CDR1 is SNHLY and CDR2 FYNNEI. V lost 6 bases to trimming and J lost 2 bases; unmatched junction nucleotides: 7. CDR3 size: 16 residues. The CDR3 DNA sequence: TGTGCCAGCAGAACCGGGACTAGCGGTTCCACAGATACGCAGTATTTT. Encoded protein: CASRTGTSGSTDTQYF.

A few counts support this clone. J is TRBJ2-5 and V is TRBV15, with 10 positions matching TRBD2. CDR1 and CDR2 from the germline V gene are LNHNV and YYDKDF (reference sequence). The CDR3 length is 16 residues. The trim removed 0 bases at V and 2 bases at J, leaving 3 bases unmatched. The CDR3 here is CATSRDRTSGQETQYF. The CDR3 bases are TGTGCCACCAGCAGAGATCGGACTAGCGGACAAGAGACCCAGTACTTC.

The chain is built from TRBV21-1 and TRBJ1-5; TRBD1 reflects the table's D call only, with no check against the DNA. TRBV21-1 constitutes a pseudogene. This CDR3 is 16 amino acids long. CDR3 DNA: TGTGCCAGCAGCAAATTTGGGGACAGGGAGGGTCAGCCCCAGCATTTT. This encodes CASSKFGDREGQPQHF.

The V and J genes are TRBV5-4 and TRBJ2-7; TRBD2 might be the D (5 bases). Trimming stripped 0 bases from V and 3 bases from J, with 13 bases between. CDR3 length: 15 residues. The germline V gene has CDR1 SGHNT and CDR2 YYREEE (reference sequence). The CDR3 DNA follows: TGTGCCAGCAGCTTGGACGGGATTCAAGGCTACGAGCAGTACTTC. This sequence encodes CASSLDGIQGYEQYF.

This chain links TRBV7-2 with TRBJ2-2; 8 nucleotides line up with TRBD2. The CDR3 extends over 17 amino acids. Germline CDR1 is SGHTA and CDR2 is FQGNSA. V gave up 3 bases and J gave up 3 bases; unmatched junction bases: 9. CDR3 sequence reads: CASSFSLTSGDTGELFF. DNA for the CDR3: TGTGCCAGCAGCTTTTCCCTAACTAGCGGAGACACCGGGGAGCTGTTTTTT. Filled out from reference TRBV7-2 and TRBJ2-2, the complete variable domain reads GAGVSQSPSNKVTEKGKDVELRCDPISGHTALYWYRQSLGQGLEFLIYFQGNSAPDKSGLPSDRFSAERTGGSVSTLTIQRTQQEDSAVYLCASSFSLTSGDTGELFFGEGSRLTVL.

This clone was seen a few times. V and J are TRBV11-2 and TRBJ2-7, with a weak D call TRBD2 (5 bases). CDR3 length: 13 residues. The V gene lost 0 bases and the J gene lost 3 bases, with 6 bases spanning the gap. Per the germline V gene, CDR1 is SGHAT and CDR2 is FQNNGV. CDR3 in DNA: TGTGCCAGCAGCTTAGATCGGGACTACGAGCAGTACTTC. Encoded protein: CASSLDRDYEQYF.

The CDR3 coding sequence is TGTGCCAGCACCATGGGGGGCGGGAGGGCCCGGACCGGGGAGCTGTTTTTT. Residues: CASTMGGGRARTGELFF. The rearrangement links TRBV7-3 to TRBJ2-2, with 9 bases fitting TRBD2. V dropped 7 bases and J dropped 5; count of bases not matched to a gene: 14. Looked up from germline, CDR1 is SGHTA and CDR2 is FQGTGA. The CDR3 extends over 17 amino acids.

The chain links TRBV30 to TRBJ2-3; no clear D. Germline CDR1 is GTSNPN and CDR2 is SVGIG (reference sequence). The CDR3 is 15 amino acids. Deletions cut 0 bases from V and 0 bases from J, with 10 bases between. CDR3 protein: CAWSVKAVSTDTQYF. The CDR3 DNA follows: TGTGCCTGGAGTGTAAAGGCGGTCAGCACAGATACGCAGTATTTT.

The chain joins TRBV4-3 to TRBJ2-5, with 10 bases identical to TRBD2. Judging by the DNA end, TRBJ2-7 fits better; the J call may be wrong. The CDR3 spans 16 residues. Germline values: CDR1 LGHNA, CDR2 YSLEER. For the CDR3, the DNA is TGCGCCAGCAGCAAATCTGTAGCGGGAGGCGTCTACGAGCAGTACTTC. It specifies CASSKSVAGGVYEQYF.

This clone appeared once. The CDR3 DNA reads TGTGCCAGTAGTACCGGGACTTCCCACACCGGGGAGCTGTTTTTT. The encoded protein is CASSTGTSHTGELFF. The rearrangement links TRBV19 to TRBJ2-2, with D perhaps TRBD2 (6 bases). The CDR3 spans 15 residues. Per the germline V gene, CDR1 is LNHDA and CDR2 is SQIVND (reference sequence). The V end lost 4 bases, the J end lost 3 bases, and 12 bases lay between the germline ends.

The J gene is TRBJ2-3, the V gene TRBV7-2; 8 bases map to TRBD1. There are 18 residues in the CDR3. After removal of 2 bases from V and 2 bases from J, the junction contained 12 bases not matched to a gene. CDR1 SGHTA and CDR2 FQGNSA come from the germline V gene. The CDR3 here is CASSLTGTGVYSTDTQYF. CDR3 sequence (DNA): TGTGCCAGCAGCTTAACCGGGACAGGAGTTTATTCCACAGATACGCAGTATTTT.

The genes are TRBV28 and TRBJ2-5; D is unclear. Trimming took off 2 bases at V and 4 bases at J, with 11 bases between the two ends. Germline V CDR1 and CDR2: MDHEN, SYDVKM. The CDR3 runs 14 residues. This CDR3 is CASSLLGTIETQYF. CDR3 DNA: TGTGCCAGCAGTTTACTTGGCACGATAGAGACCCAGTACTTC.

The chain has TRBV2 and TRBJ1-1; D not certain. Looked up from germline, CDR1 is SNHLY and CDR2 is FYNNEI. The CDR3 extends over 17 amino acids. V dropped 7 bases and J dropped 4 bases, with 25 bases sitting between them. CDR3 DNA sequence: TGTGCCAGCAAGACTTTTGGCGGTCAGTTACCGGGCACTGAAGCTTTCTTT. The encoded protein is CASKTFGGQLPGTEAFF.

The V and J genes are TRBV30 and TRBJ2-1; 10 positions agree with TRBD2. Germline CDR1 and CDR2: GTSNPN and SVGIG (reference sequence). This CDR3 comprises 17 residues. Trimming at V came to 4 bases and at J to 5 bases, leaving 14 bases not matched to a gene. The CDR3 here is CAWTPSGRVRVHNEQFF. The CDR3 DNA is TGTGCCTGGACCCCTAGCGGGAGAGTGAGGGTACACAATGAGCAGTTCTTC.

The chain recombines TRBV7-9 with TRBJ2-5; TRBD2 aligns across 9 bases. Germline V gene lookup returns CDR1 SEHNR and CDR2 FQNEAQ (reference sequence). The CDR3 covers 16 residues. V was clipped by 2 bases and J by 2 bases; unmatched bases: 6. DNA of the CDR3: TGTGCCAGCAGCTTATATAGCGGGAGTCATCAAGAGACCCAGTACTTC. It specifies CASSLYSGSHQETQYF.

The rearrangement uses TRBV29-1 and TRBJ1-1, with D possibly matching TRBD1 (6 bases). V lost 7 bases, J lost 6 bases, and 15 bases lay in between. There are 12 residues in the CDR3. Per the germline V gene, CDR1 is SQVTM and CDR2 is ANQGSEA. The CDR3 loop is CSGGSGTPEAFF. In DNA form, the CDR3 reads TGCAGCGGGGGATCGGGGACACCTGAAGCTTTCTTT.

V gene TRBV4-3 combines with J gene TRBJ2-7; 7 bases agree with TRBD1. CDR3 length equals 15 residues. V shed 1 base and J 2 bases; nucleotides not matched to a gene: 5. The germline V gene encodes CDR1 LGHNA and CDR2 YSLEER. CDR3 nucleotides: TGCGCCAGCAGCCAAGTCGGGCAGGGGGCCTACGAGCAGTACTTC. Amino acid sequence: CASSQVGQGAYEQYF.

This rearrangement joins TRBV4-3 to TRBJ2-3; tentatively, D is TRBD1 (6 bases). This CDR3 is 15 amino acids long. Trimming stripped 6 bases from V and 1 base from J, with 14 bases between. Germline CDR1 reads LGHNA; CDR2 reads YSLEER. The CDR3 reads CASSQSGHRTDTQYF. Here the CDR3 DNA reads TGCGCCAGCAGTCAATCGGGACACCGCACAGATACGCAGTATTTT.

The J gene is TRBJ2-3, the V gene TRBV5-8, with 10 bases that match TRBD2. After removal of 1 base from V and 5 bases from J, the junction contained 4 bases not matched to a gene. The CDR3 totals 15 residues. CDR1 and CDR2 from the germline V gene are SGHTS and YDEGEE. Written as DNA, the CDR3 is TGTGCCAGCAGCTTGCTAGCGGGAGTGGGAGATACGCAGTATTTT. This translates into CASSLLAGVGDTQYF.